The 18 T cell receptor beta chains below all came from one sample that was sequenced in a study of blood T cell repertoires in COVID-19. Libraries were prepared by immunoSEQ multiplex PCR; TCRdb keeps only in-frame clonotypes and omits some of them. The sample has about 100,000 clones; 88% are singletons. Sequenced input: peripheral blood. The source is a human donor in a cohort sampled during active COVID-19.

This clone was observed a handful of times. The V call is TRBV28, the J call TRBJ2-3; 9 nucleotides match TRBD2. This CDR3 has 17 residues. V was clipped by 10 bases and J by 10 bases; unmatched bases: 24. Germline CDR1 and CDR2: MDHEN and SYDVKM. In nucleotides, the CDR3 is TGTGCCACGGTCCCCCGCGGGGCTAGCGGGAAGACTAGGGCGCAGTATTTT. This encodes CATVPRGASGKTRAQYF.

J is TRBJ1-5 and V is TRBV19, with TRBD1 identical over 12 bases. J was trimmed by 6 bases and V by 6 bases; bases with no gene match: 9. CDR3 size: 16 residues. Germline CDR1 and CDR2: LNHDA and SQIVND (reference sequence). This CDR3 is CASSPLGQGARQPQHF. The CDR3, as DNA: TGTGCCAGTAGCCCTCTGGGACAGGGGGCTCGTCAGCCCCAGCATTTT.

CDR3 DNA sequence: TGTGCCATCATGGTTGCGGCGAACACTGAAGCTTTCTTT. Translated: CAIMVAANTEAFF. This chain uses TRBV10-3 with TRBJ1-1, with D uncertain. Germline V gene data show CDR1 as ENHRY and CDR2 as SYGVKD. Trimming cost V 7 bases and J 1 base, with 10 bases left between them. The CDR3 runs to 13 residues.

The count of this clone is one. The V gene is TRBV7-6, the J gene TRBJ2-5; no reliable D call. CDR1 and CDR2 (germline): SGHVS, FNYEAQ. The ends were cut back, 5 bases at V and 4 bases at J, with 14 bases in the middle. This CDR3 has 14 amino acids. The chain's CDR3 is CASSPPENGETQYF. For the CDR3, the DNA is TGTGCCAGCAGCCCCCCTGAGAACGGAGAGACCCAGTACTTC.

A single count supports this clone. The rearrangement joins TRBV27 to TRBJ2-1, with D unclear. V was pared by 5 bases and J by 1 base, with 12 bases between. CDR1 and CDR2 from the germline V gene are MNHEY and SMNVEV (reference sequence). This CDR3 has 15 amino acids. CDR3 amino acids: CASSDGFQSYNEQFF. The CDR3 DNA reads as TGTGCCAGCAGTGACGGGTTTCAGTCCTACAATGAGCAGTTCTTC.

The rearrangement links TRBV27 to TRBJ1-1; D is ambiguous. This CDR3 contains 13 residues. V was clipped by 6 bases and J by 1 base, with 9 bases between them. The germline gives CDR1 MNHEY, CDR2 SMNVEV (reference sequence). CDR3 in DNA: TGTGCCAGCAGAACGTACGGGAACACTGAAGCTTTCTTT. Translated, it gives CASRTYGNTEAFF.

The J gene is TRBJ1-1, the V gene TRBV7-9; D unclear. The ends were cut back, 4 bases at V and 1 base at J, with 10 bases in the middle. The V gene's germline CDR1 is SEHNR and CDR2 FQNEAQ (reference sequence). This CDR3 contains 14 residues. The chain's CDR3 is CASSWVRGNTEAFF. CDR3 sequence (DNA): TGTGCCAGCAGCTGGGTACGAGGGAACACTGAAGCTTTCTTT.

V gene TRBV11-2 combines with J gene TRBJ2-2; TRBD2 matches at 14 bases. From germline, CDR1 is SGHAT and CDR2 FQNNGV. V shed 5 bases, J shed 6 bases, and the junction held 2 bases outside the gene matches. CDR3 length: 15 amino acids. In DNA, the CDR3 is TGTGCCAGCAGCCCGACTAGCGGGAGGGCCGGGGAGCTGTTTTTT. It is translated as CASSPTSGRAGELFF.

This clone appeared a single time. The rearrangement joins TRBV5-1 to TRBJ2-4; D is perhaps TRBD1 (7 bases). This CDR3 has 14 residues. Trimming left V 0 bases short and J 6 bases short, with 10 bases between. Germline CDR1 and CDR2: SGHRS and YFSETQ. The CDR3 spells CASSLGQGGNIQYF. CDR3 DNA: TGCGCCAGCAGCTTGGGACAGGGAGGAAACATTCAGTACTTC.

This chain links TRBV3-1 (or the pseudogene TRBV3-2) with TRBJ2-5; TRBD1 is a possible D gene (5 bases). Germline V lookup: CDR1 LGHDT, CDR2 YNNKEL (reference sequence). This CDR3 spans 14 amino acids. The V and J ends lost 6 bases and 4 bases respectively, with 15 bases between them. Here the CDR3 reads CASSLQGLGETQYF. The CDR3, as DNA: TGTGCCAGCAGTCTTCAGGGTTTAGGAGAGACCCAGTACTTC.

The CDR3 sequence: CASSQDVAVNTEAFF. CDR3 DNA sequence: TGCGCCAGCAGCCAAGATGTGGCGGTGAACACTGAAGCTTTCTTT. The chain employs TRBV4-3 and TRBJ1-1, with D unresolved. The CDR3 runs to 15 residues. The germline V and J ends were trimmed by 0 bases and 0 bases, with 8 bases remaining between them. The germline CDR1 and CDR2 sequences are LGHNA and YSLEER.

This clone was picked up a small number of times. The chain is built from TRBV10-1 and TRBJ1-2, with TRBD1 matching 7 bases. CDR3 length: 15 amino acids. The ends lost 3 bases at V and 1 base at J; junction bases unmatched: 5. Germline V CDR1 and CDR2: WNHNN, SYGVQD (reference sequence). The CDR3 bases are TGCGCCAGCAGTGACGGGACAGCCAATAACTATGGCTACACCTTC. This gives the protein CASSDGTANNYGYTF.

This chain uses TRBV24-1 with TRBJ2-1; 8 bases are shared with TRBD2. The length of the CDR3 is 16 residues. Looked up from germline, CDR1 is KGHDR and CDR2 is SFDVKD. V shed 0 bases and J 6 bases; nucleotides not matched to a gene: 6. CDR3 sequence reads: CATSDLQAGDRNEQFF. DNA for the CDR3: TGTGCCACCAGTGATTTGCAAGCGGGAGATCGCAATGAGCAGTTCTTC.

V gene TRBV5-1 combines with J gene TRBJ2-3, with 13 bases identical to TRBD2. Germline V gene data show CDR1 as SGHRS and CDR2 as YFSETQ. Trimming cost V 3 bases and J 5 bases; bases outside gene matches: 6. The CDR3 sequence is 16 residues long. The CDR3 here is CASSSRLAGGLDTQYF. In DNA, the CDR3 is TGCGCCAGCAGCTCCCGACTAGCGGGAGGATTAGATACGCAGTATTTT.

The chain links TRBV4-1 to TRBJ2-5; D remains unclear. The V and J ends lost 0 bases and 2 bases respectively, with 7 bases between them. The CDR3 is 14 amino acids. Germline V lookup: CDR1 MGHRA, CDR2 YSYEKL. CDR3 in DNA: TGCGCCAGCAGCCAAGATGTCAAACAAGAGACCCAGTACTTC. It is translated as CASSQDVKQETQYF.

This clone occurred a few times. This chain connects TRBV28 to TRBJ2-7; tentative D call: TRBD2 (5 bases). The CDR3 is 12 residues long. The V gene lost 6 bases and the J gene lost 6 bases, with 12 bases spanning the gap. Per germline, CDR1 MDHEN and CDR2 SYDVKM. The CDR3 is CASSPLTSEQYF. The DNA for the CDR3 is TGTGCCAGCAGCCCTCTTACTAGCGAGCAGTACTTC.

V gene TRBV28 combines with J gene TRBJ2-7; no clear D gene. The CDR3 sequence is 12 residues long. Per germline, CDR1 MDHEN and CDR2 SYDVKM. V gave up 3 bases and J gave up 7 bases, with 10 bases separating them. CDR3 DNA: TGTGCCAGCAGTTTCAAGGAGTGGGAGCAGTACTTC. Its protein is CASSFKEWEQYF.

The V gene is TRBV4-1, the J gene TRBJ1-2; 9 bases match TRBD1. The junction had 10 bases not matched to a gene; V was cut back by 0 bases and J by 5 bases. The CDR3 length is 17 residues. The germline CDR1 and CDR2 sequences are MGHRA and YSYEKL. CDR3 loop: CASSQDQGQGPFYGYTF. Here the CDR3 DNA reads TGCGCCAGCAGCCAAGACCAGGGACAGGGCCCCTTTTATGGCTACACCTTC.